This T cell receptor beta chain appears in the sequencing data of a study of T cell changes during pregnancy in multiple sclerosis (dated by TCRdb to between 2019 and 2020). Concerning the study at large: In women with multiple sclerosis, the researchers looked at how the T cell repertoire shifted as pregnancy progressed.

V gives up 5 bases and J gives up 4 bases, and the segment between their germline ends measures 11 bases. CDR3 length: 12 amino acids, cysteine to phenylalanine. The sequence is cut down to CDR3 DNA, 36 bases in frame from base 1. Reading the germline V gene gives CDR1 SQVTM and CDR2 ANQGSEA. A word on this clone: Its binding antigen is unknown. There are no base qualities to consult, and no much larger clone falls within one base.

Libraries were built with the immunoSEQ multiplex PCR assay. Sourced from immuneACCESS, this table was stored by TCRdb with only in-frame sequences that have V and J called. A share of the clones is absent; for the studies checked, an unresolved V gene accounts for under half, and the remainder has no known explanation. This sample is represented by over 10,000 clones; 85% to 90% of them were singletons. Of the sample, approximately 8.7% is held by the ten largest clones. The receptor chain draws on TRBV29-1 and TRBJ1-1, with a weak D call of TRBD1 (5 bases match). The sequence was collected from a female donor with multiple sclerosis, enrolled in a pregnancy study. The specimen was CD8+ T cells from peripheral blood mononuclear cells, collected in the first trimester of pregnancy. The CDR3 region has the sequence CSVYLGGTEAFF. The DNA reads TGCAGCGTTTATTTGGGGGGCACTGAAGCTTTCTTT.